A selection of T cell receptor beta chains follows, all from one sample in a study of human T cells and chemical hapten exposure. Each CDR3 protein is one row after TCRdb ran MiXCR on the RACE reads. The sample yields roughly 24,000 distinct CDR3 sequences, 8% to 10% seen once. The material sequenced was whole blood, taken in connection with sensitization to the hapten diphenylcyclopropenone (DPC). All receptors derive from a man younger than 45 with alopecia areata. Some clones in this sample may be carry-over from other donors' samples. The CDR3 runs from the conserved cysteine through the conserved F or W. The D gene is left open where the match is weak. Clone size is shown for a subset of rows, as once, few, many or a class of expanded clone.

J gene: TRBJ2-1
D gene: TRBD2
clone size: -
V gene: TRBV20-1
CDR3 DNA: TGCAGTGCTATCTCCGGGACTAGCGGGATAGATGAGCAGTTCTTC
CDR3 protein: CSAISGTSGIDEQFF

J gene: TRBJ1-4
D gene: -
clone size: many
V gene: TRBV6-6
CDR3 DNA: TGTGCCAGCAAGGGAACAGATGAAAAACTGTTTTTT
CDR3 protein: CASKGTDEKLFF

J gene: TRBJ2-1
D gene: -
clone size: few
V gene: TRBV3-1
CDR3 DNA: TGTGCCAGCAGCCAATCGGACAGACTATATTACAATGAGCAGTTCTTC
CDR3 protein: CASSQSDRLYYNEQFF

J gene: TRBJ2-1
D gene: -
clone size: many
V gene: TRBV30
CDR3 DNA: TGTGCCTGGAAGGGGCCAGCCAGGAGTAATGAGCAGTTCTTC
CDR3 protein: CAWKGPARSNEQFF

J gene: TRBJ1-2
D gene: TRBD1
clone size: many
V gene: TRBV7-3
CDR3 DNA: TGTGCCAGCAGCTCACAGGGGAGTAGCTACACCTTC
CDR3 protein: CASSSQGSSYTF

J gene: TRBJ2-5
D gene: -
clone size: -
V gene: TRBV27
CDR3 DNA: TGTGCCAGCAGTCCTGGGACAAACGAAGAGACCCAGTACTTC
CDR3 protein: CASSPGTNEETQYF

J gene: TRBJ2-3
D gene: -
clone size: many
V gene: TRBV5-1
CDR3 DNA: TGCGCCAGCAGCTCTGCCTCGTCATCCGATACGCAGTATTTT
CDR3 protein: CASSSASSSDTQYF

J gene: TRBJ2-7
D gene: TRBD1
clone size: medium-sized
V gene: TRBV12-3/TRBV12-4
CDR3 DNA: TGTGCCAGCAGTTTATTAGGACAGGGGTCCTACGAGCAGTACTTC
CDR3 protein: CASSLLGQGSYEQYF

J gene: TRBJ2-5
D gene: -
clone size: -
V gene: TRBV5-1
CDR3 DNA: TGCGCCAGCAGCAAGAGCGAGGAGACCCAGTACTTC
CDR3 protein: CASSKSEETQYF

J gene: TRBJ2-1
D gene: -
clone size: -
V gene: TRBV29-1
CDR3 DNA: TGCAGCGTCCCCCTCGGAGGGGTAAATGAGCAGTTCTTC
CDR3 protein: CSVPLGGVNEQFF

J gene: TRBJ2-2
D gene: -
clone size: -
V gene: TRBV11-2
CDR3 DNA: TGTGCCAGCAGCTTAGATCTGGGATTCGCGAACACCGGGGAGCTGTTTTTT
CDR3 protein: CASSLDLGFANTGELFF

J gene: TRBJ2-7
D gene: -
clone size: few
V gene: TRBV6-2/TRBV6-3
CDR3 DNA: TGTGCCAGCAGTTCCTCCTCCGAGCAGTACTTC
CDR3 protein: CASSSSSEQYF

J gene: TRBJ2-3
D gene: TRBD1
clone size: -
V gene: TRBV2
CDR3 DNA: TGTGCCAGCAGTTACCCGACGGGACAGGCGACGGATACGCAGTATTTT
CDR3 protein: CASSYPTGQATDTQYF

J gene: TRBJ2-3
D gene: TRBD2
clone size: -
V gene: TRBV6-2/TRBV6-3
CDR3 DNA: TGTGCCAGCAGTTCCTTCAGGACTAGCGGGAACACAGATACGCAGTATTTT
CDR3 protein: CASSSFRTSGNTDTQYF

J gene: TRBJ2-1
D gene: -
clone size: many
V gene: TRBV6-5
CDR3 DNA: TGTGCCAGCAGTTACAGGGCGGCAGCCTCCTACAATGAGCAGTTCTTC
CDR3 protein: CASSYRAAASYNEQFF

J gene: TRBJ2-3
D gene: TRBD2
clone size: -
V gene: TRBV9
CDR3 DNA: TGTGCCAGCAGCCACCCTAACCTCGGGAGGAAGGCAGATACGCAGTATTTT
CDR3 protein: CASSHPNLGRKADTQYF

J gene: TRBJ2-3
D gene: -
clone size: few
V gene: TRBV19
CDR3 DNA: TGTGCCAGTAGTAATATCGGCACAGATACGCAGTATTTT
CDR3 protein: CASSNIGTDTQYF

J gene: TRBJ2-1
D gene: -
clone size: -
V gene: TRBV28
CDR3 DNA: TGTGCCAGCAGGATAGGGGGTGGCCAAGCCCCCACCTACAATGAGCAGTTCTTC
CDR3 protein: CASRIGGGQAPTYNEQFF

J gene: TRBJ2-6
D gene: -
clone size: many
V gene: TRBV5-1
CDR3 DNA: TGCGCCAGCAGCTTGGAGGACAGCCTGTCTGGGGCCAACGTCCTGACTTTC
CDR3 protein: CASSLEDSLSGANVLTF

J gene: TRBJ2-3
D gene: -
clone size: few
V gene: TRBV29-1
CDR3 DNA: TGCAGCGTAATGGACGGGACGCACACAGATACGCAGTATTTT
CDR3 protein: CSVMDGTHTDTQYF

J gene: TRBJ1-4
D gene: TRBD1
clone size: many
V gene: TRBV6-1
CDR3 DNA: TGTGCCAGCAGTCAACCGGGACAGCTAATTGCAACTAATGAAAAACTGTTTTTT
CDR3 protein: CASSQPGQLIATNEKLFF

J gene: TRBJ2-3
D gene: -
clone size: few
V gene: TRBV7-9
CDR3 DNA: TGTGCCAGCAGCCTGAGGACTAGCACAGATACGCAGTATTTT
CDR3 protein: CASSLRTSTDTQYF

J gene: TRBJ2-7
D gene: -
clone size: many
V gene: TRBV28
CDR3 DNA: TGTGCCACCAGAAGAAGCAGGTCCTACGAGCAGTACTTC
CDR3 protein: CATRRSRSYEQYF

J gene: TRBJ1-3
D gene: -
clone size: many
V gene: TRBV14
CDR3 DNA: TGTGCCAGCAGCCCTGCCAACTCTGGAAACACCATATATTTT
CDR3 protein: CASSPANSGNTIYF

J gene: TRBJ1-1
D gene: -
clone size: -
V gene: TRBV12-3/TRBV12-4
CDR3 DNA: TGTGCCAGCAGTTTCTCTGGAAACACTGAAGCTTTCTTT
CDR3 protein: CASSFSGNTEAFF

J gene: TRBJ1-5
D gene: -
clone size: many
V gene: TRBV4-1
CDR3 DNA: TGCGCCAGCAGCCAAGATTCCAGGGCCCATCAGCCCCAGCATTTT
CDR3 protein: CASSQDSRAHQPQHF

J gene: TRBJ1-1
D gene: -
clone size: few
V gene: TRBV27
CDR3 DNA: TGTGCCAGCAGATTCTGGGGCTCAGACCAAGCTTTCTTT
CDR3 protein: CASRFWGSDQAFF

J gene: TRBJ1-2
D gene: TRBD1
clone size: few
V gene: TRBV2
CDR3 DNA: TGTGCCAGCAGGGGACAGGGCGATAACTATGGCTACACCTTC
CDR3 protein: CASRGQGDNYGYTF

J gene: TRBJ2-1
D gene: -
clone size: many
V gene: TRBV14
CDR3 DNA: TGTGCCAGCAGCCAAGGTACAGGGACCTACAATGAGCAGTTCTTC
CDR3 protein: CASSQGTGTYNEQFF

J gene: TRBJ1-1
D gene: TRBD1
clone size: many
V gene: TRBV10-3
CDR3 DNA: TGTGCCATCAAAACAGGGGACACTGAAGCTTTCTTT
CDR3 protein: CAIKTGDTEAFF

J gene: TRBJ2-4
D gene: -
clone size: -
V gene: TRBV19
CDR3 DNA: TGTGCCAGTAGTATGCCAACAGGAGGCATTCAGTACTTC
CDR3 protein: CASSMPTGGIQYF

J gene: TRBJ2-1
D gene: -
clone size: many
V gene: TRBV2
CDR3 DNA: TGTGCCAGCAGTCCCTCCTACAATGAGCAGTTCTTC
CDR3 protein: CASSPSYNEQFF

J gene: TRBJ2-5
D gene: TRBD2
clone size: -
V gene: TRBV5-1
CDR3 DNA: TGCGCCAGCAGCTTGGGTGTTCTAGCGGAAGAGACCCAGTACTTC
CDR3 protein: CASSLGVLAEETQYF

J gene: TRBJ1-5
D gene: -
clone size: -
V gene: TRBV19
CDR3 DNA: TGTGCCAGTAGTATAGAGGGCCGCAATCAGCCCCAGCATTTT
CDR3 protein: CASSIEGRNQPQHF

J gene: TRBJ2-1
D gene: TRBD2
clone size: many
V gene: TRBV11-2
CDR3 DNA: TGTGCCAGCAGACGGACTAGCGGATACAATGAGCAGTTCTTC
CDR3 protein: CASRRTSGYNEQFF

J gene: TRBJ1-6
D gene: -
clone size: many
V gene: TRBV3-1
CDR3 DNA: TGTGCCAGCAGCCGGGGAACTCGACTCGATTCACCCCTCCACTTT
CDR3 protein: CASSRGTRLDSPLHF

J gene: TRBJ2-3
D gene: TRBD2
clone size: many
V gene: TRBV4-3
CDR3 DNA: TGCGCCAGCAGGCTGAGCGGGGGGAGGTCAGATACGCAGTATTTT
CDR3 protein: CASRLSGGRSDTQYF

J gene: TRBJ2-3
D gene: TRBD2
clone size: -
V gene: TRBV12-3/TRBV12-4
CDR3 DNA: TGTGCCAGCAGTACGGGACTAGCGGGAGCCTACACAGATACGCAGTATTTT
CDR3 protein: CASSTGLAGAYTDTQYF

J gene: TRBJ2-7
D gene: -
clone size: many
V gene: TRBV2
CDR3 DNA: TGTGCCAGCAAAGGGTACGAGCAGTACTTC
CDR3 protein: CASKGYEQYF

J gene: TRBJ2-5
D gene: TRBD2
clone size: -
V gene: TRBV6-6
CDR3 DNA: TGTGCCAGCAGTTACGGAGGGACTAGCGGGGGGGAGTACCAAGAGACCCAGTACTTC
CDR3 protein: CASSYGGTSGGEYQETQYF

J gene: TRBJ1-1
D gene: -
clone size: few
V gene: TRBV5-1
CDR3 DNA: TGCGCCAGCAGCTCTCAGGCAAATATGAACACTGAAGCTTTCTTT
CDR3 protein: CASSSQANMNTEAFF

J gene: TRBJ1-4
D gene: -
clone size: many
V gene: TRBV29-1
CDR3 DNA: TGCAGCGTTGCAGGCACAGTGGGGGGCGCCGGTGAAAAACTGTTTTTT
CDR3 protein: CSVAGTVGGAGEKLFF